Below, 22 T cell receptor beta chains from the same sample are listed, as sequenced in a study of blood T cell repertoires in COVID-19 (dated by TCRdb to the early 2020s). Library preparation used the immunoSEQ multiplex PCR assay. The immuneACCESS repertoire file appears here via TCRdb, limited to in-frame rearrangements. These files lack a portion of the clones; in checked studies, under half of the deficit traces to unresolved V genes, and the cause of the others is not known. Counted in this sample were approximately 220,000 clones; 90% of them appeared once. About 16% of the sample is held by the ten biggest clonotypes. Sequenced material: PBMCs or T cells enriched from blood (not recorded which). The receptor set was obtained from a man aged 30 to 39 who had been exposed to COVID-19.

The V call is TRBV20-1, the J call TRBJ1-5, with D perhaps TRBD1 (5 bases). Germline CDR1 DFQATT, CDR2 SNEGSKA (reference sequence). The CDR3 covers 14 residues. Trimming shortened V by 3 bases and J by 5 bases, and 14 bases separated the two germline ends. The CDR3 region is CSASNAGRDQPQHF. As DNA, the CDR3 is TGCAGTGCTAGTAACGCGGGGCGTGATCAGCCCCAGCATTTT.

This clone was recorded only once. This rearrangement joins TRBV6-2 or TRBV6-3 to TRBJ1-4, with 7 bases lining up with TRBD1. Trimming cost V 1 base and J 3 bases; bases outside gene matches: 5. Germline CDR1 MNHEY, CDR2 SVGEGT. The CDR3 length is 16 residues. CDR3 DNA sequence: TGTGCCAGCAGTTACTTTCCGGGACAGTCTAATGAAAAACTGTTTTTT. The encoded protein is CASSYFPGQSNEKLFF.

The rearrangement joins TRBV7-6 to TRBJ2-7, with 7 bases identical to TRBD2. V dropped 1 base and J dropped 3; count of bases not matched to a gene: 9. Germline-derived CDR1 and CDR2 are SGHVS and FNYEAQ. The CDR3 spans 16 residues. CDR3 DNA: TGTGCCAGCAGCTTAGGGTCGTCGGGGACTAACTACGAGCAGTACTTC. Protein product: CASSLGSSGTNYEQYF.

V is TRBV13 and J is TRBJ2-7; possible D gene TRBD2, 6 bases. This CDR3 region has 16 residues. The V gene lost 5 bases and the J gene lost 5 bases, with 22 bases spanning the gap. Germline V gene lookup returns CDR1 PRHDT and CDR2 FYEKMQ (reference sequence). In nucleotides, the CDR3 is TGTGCCAGCAGCACTAGCCCTAAAAGACTAGGCGACGAGCAGTACTTC. Amino acids: CASSTSPKRLGDEQYF.

The chain links TRBV18 to TRBJ2-3; TRBD2 matches 11 bases. The ends lost 3 bases at V and 1 base at J; junction bases unmatched: 3. This CDR3 contains 16 residues. CDR1 is KGHSH and CDR2 is LQKENI in the germline V gene. CDR3 nucleotide sequence: TGTGCCAGCTCACCTACGACTAGCGGGGGCACAGATACGCAGTATTTT. Its protein product is CASSPTTSGGTDTQYF.

CDR3 amino acids: CASSLDLGAGDTGELFF. In DNA, the CDR3 is TGCGCCAGCAGCTTGGACCTAGGGGCGGGGGACACCGGGGAGCTGTTTTTT. The chain couples TRBV5-1 to TRBJ2-2; TRBD2 matches 7 bases. This CDR3 region has 17 residues. Germline CDR1 is SGHRS and CDR2 is YFSETQ. Trimming removed 0 bases from V and 3 bases from J; junction bases left unmatched: 8.

The V call is TRBV5-1, the J call TRBJ2-5; no reliable D call. CDR3 size: 15 residues. Trimming removed 3 bases from V and 5 bases from J, with 17 bases in between. Per the germline V gene, CDR1 is SGHRS and CDR2 is YFSETQ. CDR3 amino acids: CASSYSRGSGETQYF. The CDR3 coding sequence is TGCGCCAGCAGCTACTCCCGTGGGTCGGGTGAGACCCAGTACTTC.

The chain joins TRBV7-9 to TRBJ2-7; 10 nucleotides agree with TRBD1. The germline CDR1 and CDR2 sequences are SEHNR and FQNEAQ (reference sequence). The CDR3 has 17 amino acids. J lost 6 bases, V lost 5 bases, and 16 bases had no gene match. The CDR3 DNA is TGTGCCAGCAGCGGGTACCGGGACAGGGGATTCCCGCTCGAGCAGTACTTC. It yields the protein CASSGYRDRGFPLEQYF.

In DNA, the CDR3 is TGTGCCAGTAGTATAGGGAGGGTTGGCGACTATGGCTACACCTTC. Its protein product is CASSIGRVGDYGYTF. The genes are TRBV19 and TRBJ1-2, with unresolved D. The germline V and J ends were trimmed by 1 base and 3 bases, with 12 bases remaining between them. The V gene's germline CDR1 is LNHDA and CDR2 SQIVND (reference sequence). The length of the CDR3 is 15 residues.

This rearrangement joins TRBV27 to TRBJ1-5, with no clear D. CDR3 length: 15 amino acids. V was trimmed by 4 bases and J by 2 bases, leaving 12 bases between them. The germline CDR1 and CDR2 sequences are MNHEY and SMNVEV (reference sequence). The CDR3 nucleotides read TGTGCCAGCAGTTCCGGGTTGGCCGGCAATCAGCCCCAGCATTTT. Its protein product is CASSSGLAGNQPQHF.

This clone has only one observation. The chain employs TRBV5-1 and TRBJ1-6, with unresolved D. V lost 0 bases and J lost 9, with 7 bases in between. Germline V gene sequence: CDR1 SGHRS, CDR2 YFSETQ. The CDR3 runs to 13 residues. The CDR3 nucleotides read TGCGCCAGCAGCTTGGAAGCATTTTCACCCCTCCACTTT. The encoded protein is CASSLEAFSPLHF.

The rearrangement joins TRBV6-4 to TRBJ2-3, with D possibly matching TRBD2 (7 bases). The germline V and J ends were trimmed by 3 bases and 3 bases, with 10 bases remaining between them. The CDR3 extends over 14 amino acids. Germline CDR1 MRHNA, CDR2 SNTAGT. CDR3 loop: CASSERGATDTQYF. The CDR3 nucleotides are TGTGCCAGCAGTGAACGGGGGGCAACAGATACGCAGTATTTT.

This clone showed up just once. This chain uses TRBV5-6 with TRBJ2-2, with 8 bases that match TRBD2. CDR3 size: 16 residues. Germline V lookup: CDR1 SGHDT, CDR2 YYEEEE. Germline trimming cut 3 bases from V and 7 bases from J; bases unmatched to any gene: 11. CDR3 sequence: CASSWGGGLQSGELFF. The CDR3 DNA reads TGTGCCAGCAGCTGGGGCGGGGGGTTGCAGAGCGGGGAGCTGTTTTTT.

This chain connects TRBV5-1 to TRBJ2-5; tentative D call: TRBD1 (5 bases). This CDR3 contains 14 residues. Germline V CDR1 and CDR2: SGHRS, YFSETQ. V dropped 0 bases and J dropped 5 bases, with 11 bases sitting between them. DNA for the CDR3: TGCGCCAGCAGCTTGGCCGCAGGGTTGGAGACCCAGTACTTC. Encoded protein: CASSLAAGLETQYF. Filled out from reference TRBV5-1 and TRBJ2-5, the complete variable domain reads KAGVTQTPRYLIKTRGQQVTLSCSPISGHRSVSWYQQTPGQGLQFLFEYFSETQRNKGNFPGRFSGRQFSNSRSEMNVSTLELGDSALYLCASSLAAGLETQYFGPGTRLLVL.

CDR3 sequence (DNA): TGTGCCAGCAGCTACACAGGGGAGGAACTGTTTTTT. As protein: CASSYTGEELFF. This sequence joins TRBV9 and TRBJ1-4; 7 bases map to TRBD1. V was clipped by 4 bases and J by 12 bases; unmatched bases: 6. The CDR3 loop spans 12 amino acids. CDR1 is SGDLS and CDR2 is YYNGEE in the germline V gene. Variable domain in full (rest from reference TRBV9 and TRBJ1-4): DSGVTQTPKHLITATGQRVTLRCSPRSGDLSVYWYQQSLDQGLQFLIQYYNGEERAKGNILERFSAQQFPDLHSELNLSSLELGDSALYFCASSYTGEELFFGSGTQLSVL.

The chain couples TRBV19 to TRBJ2-7; a possible D gene is TRBD1 (6 bases). The CDR3 runs to 13 residues. Germline lookup yields CDR1 LNHDA and CDR2 SQIVND (reference sequence). Trimming stripped 5 bases from V and 3 bases from J, with 11 bases between. CDR3 in amino acids: CASSAIQGYEQYF. The CDR3 nucleotides are TGTGCCAGTAGTGCCATACAGGGCTACGAGCAGTACTTC.

V gene TRBV19 combines with J gene TRBJ1-2, with 7 bases that match TRBD1. J gave up 2 bases and V 4 bases, and 13 bases lay outside the gene matches. Germline CDR1 and CDR2: LNHDA and SQIVND (reference sequence). CDR3 length equals 17 residues. Here the CDR3 DNA reads TGTGCCAGTAGTACCCAACGACAGGGCCTGGCCAACTATGGCTACACCTTC. This translates into CASSTQRQGLANYGYTF.

V usage is TRBV2 and J usage is TRBJ1-1; no clear D. Per the germline V gene, CDR1 is SNHLY and CDR2 is FYNNEI. This CDR3 has 14 amino acids. With 3 bases removed from V and 7 bases from J, the gap between germline ends came to 15 bases. CDR3 loop: CASSDGEGRGEAFF. CDR3 sequence (DNA): TGTGCCAGCAGTGATGGGGAGGGTCGAGGTGAAGCTTTCTTT.

The V gene is TRBV15, the J gene TRBJ2-7; 7 bases match TRBD1. This CDR3 is built from 18 residues. The J segment lost 2 bases and the V segment lost 5 bases, leaving 18 bases of the junction unmatched. The germline gives CDR1 LNHNV, CDR2 YYDKDF (reference sequence). The CDR3 is CATSGQGDYSTRTYEQYF. The DNA of the CDR3 is TGTGCCACCAGCGGGCAGGGGGATTATAGTACCAGAACCTACGAGCAGTACTTC.

This chain connects TRBV27 to TRBJ1-2; 11 bases agree with TRBD1. The J segment lost 4 bases and the V segment lost 6 bases, leaving 7 bases of the junction unmatched. This CDR3 comprises 15 residues. The germline gives CDR1 MNHEY, CDR2 SMNVEV (reference sequence). CDR3 sequence reads: CASSLRTGGVYGYTF. CDR3 in DNA: TGTGCCAGCAGCCTTCGGACAGGGGGCGTCTATGGCTACACCTTC.

The rearrangement joins TRBV28 to TRBJ2-7, with D maybe TRBD2 (5 bases). Germline CDR1 MDHEN, CDR2 SYDVKM. V lost 5 bases and J lost 6, with 23 bases in between. The CDR3 consists of 16 residues. The chain's CDR3 is CASSQELVTPSSEQYF. CDR3 in DNA: TGTGCCAGCAGTCAAGAACTAGTTACGCCCTCATCCGAGCAGTACTTC.

The chain carries TRBV28 and TRBJ1-5; TRBD1 matches at 7 bases. With 3 bases clipped from V and 8 bases from J, the junction kept 10 bases outside the gene matches. The germline V gene has CDR1 MDHEN and CDR2 SYDVKM. The CDR3 is made up of 15 amino acids. CDR3 protein: CASSLGDSRREPQHF. CDR3 bases: TGTGCCAGCAGTTTGGGGGACAGCCGGAGGGAGCCCCAGCATTTT.